What follows are 13 T cell receptor beta chains derived from one specimen sequenced in a study of blood T cell repertoires in COVID-19. The assay was immunoSEQ multiplex PCR, and TCRdb's table has in-frame clones only and misses some. The data contain hundreds of thousands of clones, 89% of them seen just once; the ten biggest clones take up 4.5% to 5.5%. The sequenced material came from PBMCs or T cells enriched from blood (not recorded which). These receptors came from a man aged 55 to 70 who had recovered from COVID-19.

The table lists this clone with a few counts. The chain links TRBV28 to TRBJ1-1; 12 bases match TRBD1. CDR3 size: 15 residues. J gave up 6 bases and V 6 bases, and 8 bases lay outside the gene matches. The germline CDR1 and CDR2 sequences are MDHEN and SYDVKM. Here the CDR3 reads CASRTPGTGGSEAFF. CDR3 DNA sequence: TGTGCCAGCAGAACGCCCGGGACAGGGGGCTCTGAAGCTTTCTTT.

This chain joins TRBV12-3 or TRBV12-4 and TRBJ1-1, with TRBD1 identical over 9 bases. CDR3 length: 13 amino acids. J gave up 7 bases and V 5 bases, and 5 bases lay outside the gene matches. The CDR3: CASSADRGVEAFF. DNA of the CDR3: TGTGCCAGCAGTGCGGACAGGGGAGTTGAAGCTTTCTTT.

The chain links TRBV7-2 to TRBJ2-1; TRBD2 matches 9 bases. From germline, CDR1 is SGHTA and CDR2 FQGNSA. CDR3 size: 14 residues. The V segment lost 4 bases and the J segment 4 bases; nucleotides outside the gene matches: 2. The CDR3 protein is CASSWGLAYNEQFF. As DNA, the CDR3 is TGTGCCAGCAGCTGGGGACTAGCTTACAATGAGCAGTTCTTC.

The chain couples TRBV5-1 to TRBJ1-3; the D gene is possibly TRBD1 (6 bases). From germline, CDR1 is SGHRS and CDR2 YFSETQ. Trimming left V 6 bases short and J 3 bases short, with 16 bases between. CDR3 length: 15 amino acids. For the CDR3, the DNA is TGCGCCAGCACGAACAGCTTACAGGGTGGAAACACCATATATTTT. Translating gives CASTNSLQGGNTIYF.

This clone occurred once. The chain joins TRBV6-5 to TRBJ1-1, with D unresolved. From germline, CDR1 is MNHEY and CDR2 SVGAGI. V lost 3 bases and J 12 bases, leaving 23 bases between the germline ends. The CDR3 has 15 residues. DNA for the CDR3: TGTGCCAGCAGTTATGGTTTCCCCAATCCGGAGGGTCCTTTCTTT. Residues: CASSYGFPNPEGPFF.

The chain couples TRBV19 to TRBJ2-5, with 14 bases identical to TRBD2. The V gene end was trimmed by 3 bases and the J gene end by 5 bases; junction bases not matched to a gene: 5. In germline, CDR1 is LNHDA, CDR2 SQIVND (reference sequence). This CDR3 contains 16 residues. The CDR3 DNA is TGTGCCAGTAGTATCCGACTAGCGGGAGGGTTGGAGACCCAGTACTTC. Residues: CASSIRLAGGLETQYF.

The chain uses TRBV5-1 and TRBJ2-7, with TRBD2 matching over 11 bases. V shed 4 bases and J 2 bases; nucleotides not matched to a gene: 5. The CDR3 is 15 residues long. CDR1 is SGHRS and CDR2 is YFSETQ in the germline V gene. Written as DNA, the CDR3 is TGCGCCAGCAGCACCCTGACTAGCGGGGCCTACGAGCAGTACTTC. It translates to CASSTLTSGAYEQYF.

The V gene is TRBV6-2 or TRBV6-3, the J gene TRBJ2-7, with TRBD1 identical over 9 bases. This CDR3 is built from 13 residues. Germline lookup yields CDR1 MNHEY and CDR2 SVGEGT. Germline trimming cut 2 bases from V and 7 bases from J; bases unmatched to any gene: 3. The CDR3 sequence is CASSYDRGGEQYF. CDR3 in DNA: TGTGCCAGCAGTTACGACAGGGGGGGAGAGCAGTACTTC.

V gene TRBV7-2 combines with J gene TRBJ1-2; 11 bases align to TRBD1. There are 13 residues in the CDR3. Trimming removed 3 bases from V and 8 bases from J; junction bases left unmatched: 2. Germline values: CDR1 SGHTA, CDR2 FQGNSA. CDR3 loop: CASSLDRGQGYTF. CDR3 nucleotide sequence: TGTGCCAGCAGCTTGGACAGGGGGCAAGGCTACACCTTC.

The chain recombines TRBV29-1 with TRBJ2-5; 9 nucleotides agree with TRBD2. CDR3 length: 14 amino acids. J gave up 4 bases and V 7 bases, and 10 bases lay outside the gene matches. Germline values: CDR1 SQVTM, CDR2 ANQGSEA. CDR3 amino acids: CSAGGGRAVETQYF. CDR3 in DNA: TGCAGCGCCGGCGGCGGGAGGGCCGTAGAGACCCAGTACTTC.

This chain connects TRBV4-2 to TRBJ2-1, with D perhaps TRBD2 (7 bases). Trimming removed 5 bases from V and 3 bases from J, with 14 bases in between. The CDR3 is 15 residues long. The germline gives CDR1 LGHNA, CDR2 YNFKEQ. The CDR3 reads CASSFYREGYNEQFF. CDR3 bases: TGTGCCAGCAGCTTCTACAGGGAGGGCTACAATGAGCAGTTCTTC.

V usage is TRBV3-1 (or the pseudogene TRBV3-2) and J usage is TRBJ2-6; D possibly corresponds to TRBD1 (5 bases). Looked up from germline, CDR1 is LGHDT and CDR2 is YNNKEL (reference sequence). The V end lost 4 bases, the J end lost 2 bases, and 12 bases lay between the germline ends. The CDR3 has 16 residues. CDR3 protein: CASSPLPTAGANVLTF. The DNA of the CDR3 is TGTGCCAGCAGCCCACTGCCGACAGCTGGGGCCAACGTCCTGACTTTC.

The chain employs TRBV28 and TRBJ1-2; D ambiguous. V lost 3 bases, J lost 1 base, and 6 bases lay in between. CDR3 length: 13 residues. CDR1 and CDR2 from the germline V gene are MDHEN and SYDVKM. In DNA, the CDR3 is TGTGCCAGCAGTTTCAACAGTAACTATGGCTACACCTTC. Protein sequence: CASSFNSNYGYTF.